These 27 T cell receptor beta chains were sequenced from one sample in a study of tumor-infiltrating lymphocytes in localized non-small cell lung cancer. Assay: immunoSEQ multiplex PCR; the TCRdb copy retains only in-frame clones and omits some. This sample carries 10,000 to 15,000 clones, roughly 85% of them seen once, and the ten largest clones take roughly 12%. The material sequenced was uninvolved lung tissue not adjacent to the tumor. These receptors came from a human donor with non-small cell lung cancer.

A single count supports this clone. This chain links TRBV5-1 with TRBJ1-1; 8 nucleotides match TRBD1. Losses at the gene ends were 3 bases for V and 4 bases for J; bases not matched to a gene: 2. Germline V gene sequence: CDR1 SGHRS, CDR2 YFSETQ. This CDR3 has 13 residues. The CDR3 bases are TGCGCCAGCAGCTCCGGGACAGGCACTGAAGCTTTCTTT. Translation gives CASSSGTGTEAFF.

The rearrangement uses TRBV9 and TRBJ2-6; a weak D match, TRBD2 (7 bases). V was cut by 4 bases and J by 0 bases, with 17 bases left in between. Germline V CDR1 and CDR2: SGDLS, YYNGEE. This CDR3 has 18 amino acids. The CDR3: CASSPTGGQHSGANVLTF. CDR3 coding DNA: TGTGCCAGCAGCCCCACGGGGGGCCAACACTCTGGGGCCAACGTCCTGACTTTC.

This rearrangement joins TRBV7-2 to TRBJ2-2, with a weak D call TRBD1 (6 bases). The CDR3 totals 15 residues. Germline CDR1 SGHTA, CDR2 FQGNSA. Trimming left V 3 bases short and J 5 bases short, with 13 bases between. CDR3 sequence: CASSFQGLRTGELFF. CDR3 DNA: TGTGCCAGCAGCTTTCAGGGGCTGAGGACCGGGGAGCTGTTTTTT. Drawing the rest from reference TRBV7-2 and TRBJ2-2, the complete variable domain is GAGVSQSPSNKVTEKGKDVELRCDPISGHTALYWYRQSLGQGLEFLIYFQGNSAPDKSGLPSDRFSAERTGGSVSTLTIQRTQQEDSAVYLCASSFQGLRTGELFFGEGSRLTVL.

The chain employs TRBV2 and TRBJ1-4, with no clear D. The CDR3 spans 14 residues. Per germline, CDR1 SNHLY and CDR2 FYNNEI. Between the trimmed V and J ends, which lost 4 bases and 7 bases, there was a span of 13 bases. The CDR3 reads CASSGQRRSEKLFF. The CDR3 DNA reads as TGTGCCAGCAGTGGGCAGCGCAGGAGTGAAAAACTGTTTTTT.

V gene TRBV11-3 combines with J gene TRBJ2-7, with TRBD1 identical over 9 bases. V was clipped by 1 base and J by 5 bases; unmatched bases: 6. The CDR3 extends over 15 amino acids. Germline V gene data show CDR1 as SGHNT and CDR2 as YENEEA. CDR3 DNA: TGTGCCAGCAGCTTAGGGGACAGGGAGGGTAACGAGCAGTACTTC. This encodes CASSLGDREGNEQYF.

This clone has just one count. This sequence joins TRBV27 and TRBJ2-7; 7 positions match TRBD1. This CDR3 is built from 14 residues. The ends lost 6 bases at V and 5 bases at J; junction bases unmatched: 10. Germline V CDR1 and CDR2: MNHEY, SMNVEV (reference sequence). The CDR3 loop reads CASSLRQGRDEQYF. CDR3 nucleotides: TGTGCCAGCAGCCTCAGACAGGGTAGGGACGAGCAGTACTTC.

The sample holds a few counts of this clone. This chain joins TRBV20-1 and TRBJ2-7; the match to TRBD2 covers 7 bases. The CDR3 extends over 11 amino acids. Per germline, CDR1 DFQATT and CDR2 SNEGSKA (reference sequence). The V segment lost 1 base and the J segment 7 bases; nucleotides outside the gene matches: 1. The CDR3, as DNA: TGCAGTGCTAGAGGGCGGGGGGAGCAGTACTTC. This codes for CSARGRGEQYF.

The chain uses TRBV6-5 and TRBJ1-5; TRBD1 might be the D (5 bases). The CDR3 spans 14 residues. The V end lost 6 bases, the J end lost 6 bases, and 15 bases lay between the germline ends. Germline CDR1 is MNHEY and CDR2 is SVGAGI. The DNA for the CDR3 is TGTGCCAGCAGCCCCACCGGGACTGGTCAGCCCCAGCATTTT. Amino acid sequence: CASSPTGTGQPQHF.

V usage is TRBV7-9 and J usage is TRBJ1-1, with D possibly being TRBD1 (5 bases). The CDR3 is 15 amino acids. V was trimmed by 3 bases and J by 1 base, leaving 12 bases between them. Germline V gives CDR1 SEHNR, CDR2 FQNEAQ (reference sequence). This chain's CDR3 is CASSLNGQGNTEAFF. CDR3 coding DNA: TGTGCCAGCAGCTTGAATGGCCAGGGGAACACTGAAGCTTTCTTT.

The V call is TRBV5-1, the J call TRBJ2-1, with D perhaps being TRBD1 or TRBD2 (6 bases each). Trimming stripped 0 bases from V and 8 bases from J, with 12 bases between. The CDR3 runs to 14 residues. Germline assignment: CDR1 SGHRS and CDR2 YFSETQ. The CDR3 loop reads CASSLANREDEQFF. CDR3 sequence (DNA): TGCGCCAGCAGCTTGGCAAACAGGGAGGATGAGCAGTTCTTC.

This rearrangement joins TRBV9 to TRBJ1-1, with D perhaps TRBD1 (5 bases). The germline CDR1 and CDR2 sequences are SGDLS and YYNGEE. This CDR3 spans 13 amino acids. The V gene lost 3 bases and the J gene lost 6 bases, with 12 bases spanning the gap. The CDR3 nucleotides are TGTGCCAGCAGCGCTGACAGCGCCTCTGAAGCTTTCTTT. Its translation: CASSADSASEAFF.

The chain employs TRBV4-1 and TRBJ2-2; 11 bases line up with TRBD2. The CDR3 sequence is 22 residues long. CDR1 MGHRA and CDR2 YSYEKL come from the germline V gene. The junction had 19 bases not matched to a gene; V was cut back by 1 base and J by 3 bases. The CDR3 DNA follows: TGCGCCAGCAGCCAAGCCTTGGATGGTGGTAGCGGGGGGGCGATGGACACCGGGGAGCTGTTTTTT. It specifies CASSQALDGGSGGAMDTGELFF.

This chain uses TRBV11-2 with TRBJ2-1; D is possibly TRBD1 (6 bases). Trimming took 5 bases from V and 4 from J, leaving 12 bases between them. The CDR3 runs 14 residues. The germline V gene has CDR1 SGHAT and CDR2 FQNNGV. This chain's CDR3 is CASSPRQAYNEQFF. The CDR3 DNA reads as TGTGCCAGCAGCCCGCGACAGGCGTACAATGAGCAGTTCTTC.

The CDR3 sequence is CASSSTGASQPQHF. The CDR3, as DNA: TGTGCCAGCAGCTCGACAGGGGCGAGTCAGCCCCAGCATTTT. The rearrangement joins TRBV7-2 to TRBJ1-5; the match to TRBD1 covers 8 bases. J gave up 6 bases and V 4 bases, and 5 bases lay outside the gene matches. Germline CDR1 SGHTA, CDR2 FQGNSA. The CDR3 is 14 amino acids.

Here the CDR3 reads CASSSWGQGGAFSYGYTF. The CDR3 region has the DNA TGTGCCAGCAGCTCGTGGGGGCAAGGGGGGGCTTTCAGTTATGGCTACACCTTC. V gene TRBV7-9 combines with J gene TRBJ1-2, with TRBD1 as a possible D gene (6 bases). CDR3 size: 18 residues. Germline CDR1 SEHNR, CDR2 FQNEAQ (reference sequence). V lost 4 bases and J 5 bases, leaving 26 bases between the germline ends.

This clone was seen just once. The rearrangement uses TRBV19 and TRBJ1-1, with TRBD1 as a possible D gene (5 bases). V lost 4 bases to trimming and J lost 0 bases, with 9 bases between them. Germline V CDR1 and CDR2: LNHDA, SQIVND (reference sequence). This CDR3 is built from 14 residues. The chain's CDR3 is CASSTTEVNTEAFF. The CDR3 DNA reads as TGTGCCAGTAGTACGACAGAAGTGAACACTGAAGCTTTCTTT.

The chain couples TRBV5-6 to TRBJ2-3; D possibly corresponds to TRBD1 (5 bases). CDR1 and CDR2 from the germline V gene are SGHDT and YYEEEE. There are 15 residues in the CDR3. V was trimmed by 0 bases and J by 2 bases, leaving 10 bases between them. The chain's CDR3 is CASSLGQLNTDTQYF. CDR3 in DNA: TGTGCCAGCAGCTTGGGACAGCTTAACACAGATACGCAGTATTTT.

The V gene is TRBV18, the J gene TRBJ2-7; TRBD1 is a possible D gene (5 bases). The CDR3 spans 14 residues. CDR1 and CDR2 from the germline V gene are KGHSH and LQKENI. Trimming cost V 6 bases and J 3 bases, with 15 bases left between them. The CDR3 nucleotides are TGTGCCAGCTCTAGGAGACAGCAAGGCTACGAGCAGTACTTC. Protein sequence: CASSRRQQGYEQYF.

The chain couples TRBV6-6 to TRBJ2-3; 11 bases are shared with TRBD2. V dropped 9 bases and J dropped 1; count of bases not matched to a gene: 3. The germline CDR1 and CDR2 sequences are MNHNY and SVGAGI (reference sequence). The CDR3 runs 14 residues. The CDR3 nucleotides are TGTGCCAGTATAGCGGGGGGGGGCACAGATACGCAGTATTTT. Protein: CASIAGGGTDTQYF.

The V and J genes are TRBV7-9 and TRBJ2-3; D ambiguous. There are 14 residues in the CDR3. CDR1 is SEHNR and CDR2 is FQNEAQ in the germline V gene (reference sequence). Deletions cut 2 bases from V and 4 bases from J, with 10 bases between. The CDR3 is CASSLTSRADTQYF. CDR3 nucleotide sequence: TGTGCCAGCAGCTTAACATCTAGGGCAGATACGCAGTATTTT. The full variable domain, rest sourced from reference TRBV7-9 and TRBJ2-3, is DTGVSQNPRHKITKRGQNVTFRCDPISEHNRLYWYRQTLGQGPEFLTYFQNEAQLEKSRLLSDRFSAERPKGSFSTLEIQRTEQGDSAMYLCASSLTSRADTQYFGPGTRLTVL.

Regarding this clone: This CDR3 is also generated by other DNA sequences in the sample. The V and J genes are TRBV6-1 and TRBJ2-3; 10 positions agree with TRBD1. Germline V gene lookup returns CDR1 MNHNS and CDR2 SASEGT. This CDR3 region has 15 residues. Trimming at V came to 2 bases and at J to 4 bases, leaving 3 bases not matched to a gene. Written as DNA, the CDR3 is TGTGCCAGCAGTGAACCGGGACAGGGGTCAGATACGCAGTATTTT. It translates to CASSEPGQGSDTQYF.

This clone came up once. The rearrangement uses TRBV5-1 and TRBJ1-4; 10 bases are shared with TRBD1. This CDR3 region has 16 residues. J lost 5 bases, V lost 4 bases, and 8 bases had no gene match. Germline V gene lookup returns CDR1 SGHRS and CDR2 YFSETQ. This CDR3 is CASSRTGGNRNEKLFF. Written as DNA, the CDR3 is TGCGCCAGCAGCAGGACAGGGGGAAATCGGAATGAAAAACTGTTTTTT.

The chain joins TRBV7-3 to TRBJ2-1, with 10 bases matching TRBD2. This CDR3 comprises 15 residues. Per the germline V gene, CDR1 is SGHTA and CDR2 is FQGTGA. Germline trimming cut 3 bases from V and 4 bases from J; bases unmatched to any gene: 3. The CDR3 protein is CASSFSSGGYNEQFF. The CDR3 region has the DNA TGTGCCAGCAGCTTTTCTAGCGGGGGTTACAATGAGCAGTTCTTC.

The genes are TRBV7-2 and TRBJ1-2; a weak D match, TRBD1 (5 bases). Trimming removed 5 bases at V and 6 bases at J, with 10 bases between. CDR3 size: 12 residues. CDR1 and CDR2 from the germline V gene are SGHTA and FQGNSA. The CDR3 DNA sequence: TGTGCCAGCAGCCTGGACAACCATGGCTACACCTTC. The encoded protein is CASSLDNHGYTF.

V and J are TRBV4-3 and TRBJ2-2, with a weak D call TRBD2 (5 bases). The germline V gene has CDR1 LGHNA and CDR2 YSLEER. The germline V and J ends were trimmed by 0 bases and 8 bases, with 10 bases remaining between them. CDR3 size: 14 residues. This CDR3 is CASSQDTPGGELFF. CDR3 bases: TGCGCCAGCAGCCAAGACACTCCGGGGGGGGAGCTGTTTTTT.

The V and J genes are TRBV6-5 and TRBJ1-4; a weak D match, TRBD1 (6 bases). The CDR3 consists of 14 residues. Trimming removed 9 bases from V and 7 bases from J, with 18 bases in between. Germline lookup yields CDR1 MNHEY and CDR2 SVGAGI. This CDR3 reads CASKRGSGSEKLFF. The CDR3 DNA reads TGTGCCAGTAAAAGGGGGTCGGGGAGTGAAAAACTGTTTTTT.

CDR3: CASSFGQGATGELFF. CDR3 coding DNA: TGTGCCAGCAGCTTTGGACAGGGGGCGACCGGGGAGCTGTTTTTT. This rearrangement joins TRBV5-8 to TRBJ2-2; 11 bases are shared with TRBD1. There are 15 residues in the CDR3. CDR1 SGHTS and CDR2 YDEGEE come from the germline V gene. V shed 2 bases and J 5 bases; nucleotides not matched to a gene: 2.